The clone carrying this T cell receptor (beta chain) showed up just a few times. Its antigen is not known. From germline, CDR1 is SQVTM and CDR2 ANQGSEA. V was shortened by 7 bases and J by 15 bases, with 16 bases between the two germline ends. CDR3 length equals 10 residues. These data are taken from a study of T cell repertoires in cytomegalovirus infection. Study summary: CMV infection plus the matching HLA type was flagged by public TCR beta signatures.

Using its own MiXCR run on the reads, TCRdb lists one record per CDR3 protein. The repertoire holds about 770,000 distinct CDR3 sequences, with about 27% as singletons. This sample comprised cultured CD8+ T cells from PBMCs, obtained from culture after CMV antigen stimulation. The sequence came from a human donor in good health (CMV status not recorded). Some clones in this sample may be carry-over from other donors' samples. The V call is TRBV29-1, the J call TRBJ2-1, with D possibly being TRBD2 (6 bases). CDR3 nucleotide sequence: TGCAGCGCAGTAGAGGAGGGAAGGTTCTTC. Encoded protein: CSAVEEGRFF.